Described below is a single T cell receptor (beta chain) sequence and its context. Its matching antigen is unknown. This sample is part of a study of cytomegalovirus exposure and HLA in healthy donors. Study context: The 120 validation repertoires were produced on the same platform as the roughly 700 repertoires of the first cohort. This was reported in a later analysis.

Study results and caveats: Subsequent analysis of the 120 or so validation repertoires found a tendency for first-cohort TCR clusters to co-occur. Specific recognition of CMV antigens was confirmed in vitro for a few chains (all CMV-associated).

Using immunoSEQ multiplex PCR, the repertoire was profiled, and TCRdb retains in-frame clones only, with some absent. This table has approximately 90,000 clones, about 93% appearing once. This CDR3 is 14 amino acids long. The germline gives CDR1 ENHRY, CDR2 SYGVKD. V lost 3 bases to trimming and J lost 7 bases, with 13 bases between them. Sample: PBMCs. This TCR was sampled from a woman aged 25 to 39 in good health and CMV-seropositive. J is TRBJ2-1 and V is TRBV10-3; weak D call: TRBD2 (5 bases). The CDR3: CAISDEVGRNEQFF. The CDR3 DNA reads TGTGCCATCAGTGATGAGGTGGGGAGAAATGAGCAGTTCTTC.